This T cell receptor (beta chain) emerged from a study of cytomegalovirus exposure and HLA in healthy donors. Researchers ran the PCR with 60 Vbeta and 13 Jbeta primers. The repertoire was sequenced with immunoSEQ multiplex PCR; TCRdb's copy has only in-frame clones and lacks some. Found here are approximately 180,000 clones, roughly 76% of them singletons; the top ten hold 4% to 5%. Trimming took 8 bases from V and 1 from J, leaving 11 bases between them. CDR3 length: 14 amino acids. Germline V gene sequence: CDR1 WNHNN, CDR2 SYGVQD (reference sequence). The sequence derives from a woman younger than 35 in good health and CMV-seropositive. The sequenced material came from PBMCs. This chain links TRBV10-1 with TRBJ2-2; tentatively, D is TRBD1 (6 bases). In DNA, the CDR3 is TGCGCCAGCTCCCGGACAGTGAACACCGGGGAGCTGTTTTTT. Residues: CASSRTVNTGELFF.